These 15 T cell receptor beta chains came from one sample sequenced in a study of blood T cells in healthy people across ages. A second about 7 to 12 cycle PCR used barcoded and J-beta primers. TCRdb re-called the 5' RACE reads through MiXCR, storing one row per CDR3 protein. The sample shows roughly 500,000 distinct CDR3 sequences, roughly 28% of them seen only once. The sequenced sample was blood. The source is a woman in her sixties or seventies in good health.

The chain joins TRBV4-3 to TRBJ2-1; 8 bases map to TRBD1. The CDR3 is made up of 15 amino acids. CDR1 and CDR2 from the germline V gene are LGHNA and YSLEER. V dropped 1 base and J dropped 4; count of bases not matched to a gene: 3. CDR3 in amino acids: CASSQGWTGYNEQFF. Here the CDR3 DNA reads TGCGCCAGCAGCCAAGGGTGGACAGGGTACAATGAGCAGTTCTTC.

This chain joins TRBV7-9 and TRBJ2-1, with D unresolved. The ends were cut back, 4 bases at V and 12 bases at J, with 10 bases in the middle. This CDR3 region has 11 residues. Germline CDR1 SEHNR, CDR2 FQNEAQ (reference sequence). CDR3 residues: CASSSFLSQFF. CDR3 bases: TGTGCCAGCAGCTCATTTTTGTCGCAGTTCTTC. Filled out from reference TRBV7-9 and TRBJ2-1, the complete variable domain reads DTGVSQNPRHKITKRGQNVTFRCDPISEHNRLYWYRQTLGQGPEFLTYFQNEAQLEKSRLLSDRFSAERPKGSFSTLEIQRTEQGDSAMYLCASSSFLSQFFGPGTRLTVL.

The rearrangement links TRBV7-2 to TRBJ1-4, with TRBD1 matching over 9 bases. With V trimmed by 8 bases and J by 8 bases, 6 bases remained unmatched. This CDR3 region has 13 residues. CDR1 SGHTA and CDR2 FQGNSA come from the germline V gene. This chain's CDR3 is CASRGQGGEKLFF. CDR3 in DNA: TGTGCCAGCCGGGGACAGGGAGGCGAAAAACTGTTTTTT.

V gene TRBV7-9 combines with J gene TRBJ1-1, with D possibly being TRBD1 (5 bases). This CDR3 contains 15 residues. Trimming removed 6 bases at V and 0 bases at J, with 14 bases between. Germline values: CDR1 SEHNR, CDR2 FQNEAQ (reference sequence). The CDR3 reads CASRRTSRLNTEAFF. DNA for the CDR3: TGTGCCAGCAGGAGGACAAGTCGGCTGAACACTGAAGCTTTCTTT.

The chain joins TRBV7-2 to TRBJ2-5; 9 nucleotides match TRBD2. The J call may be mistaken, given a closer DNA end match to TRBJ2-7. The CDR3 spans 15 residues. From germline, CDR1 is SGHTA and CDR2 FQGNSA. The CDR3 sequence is CASSLVGGGAYEQYF. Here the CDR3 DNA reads TGTGCCAGCAGCTTAGTTGGCGGGGGGGCATACGAGCAGTACTTC.

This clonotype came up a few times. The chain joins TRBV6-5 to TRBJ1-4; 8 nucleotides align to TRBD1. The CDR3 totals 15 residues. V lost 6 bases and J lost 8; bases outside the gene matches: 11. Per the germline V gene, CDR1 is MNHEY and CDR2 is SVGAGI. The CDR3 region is CASRNSGGAREKLFF. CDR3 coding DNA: TGTGCCAGCAGAAACTCAGGGGGCGCGAGGGAAAAACTGTTTTTT.

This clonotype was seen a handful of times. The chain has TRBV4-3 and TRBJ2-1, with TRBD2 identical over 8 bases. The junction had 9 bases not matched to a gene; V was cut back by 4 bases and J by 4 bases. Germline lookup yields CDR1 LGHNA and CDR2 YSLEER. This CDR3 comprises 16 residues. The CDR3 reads CASSRDAGGTYNEQFF. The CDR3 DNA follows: TGCGCCAGCAGCCGAGACGCGGGGGGAACTTACAATGAGCAGTTCTTC.

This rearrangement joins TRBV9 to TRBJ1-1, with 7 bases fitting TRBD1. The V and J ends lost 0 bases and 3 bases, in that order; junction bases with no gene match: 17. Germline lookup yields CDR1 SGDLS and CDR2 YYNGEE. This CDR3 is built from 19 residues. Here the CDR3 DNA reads TGTGCCAGCAGCGTAGCTGATGGTAGAACAGGGGAAGGGGACACTGAAGCTTTCTTT. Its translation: CASSVADGRTGEGDTEAFF.

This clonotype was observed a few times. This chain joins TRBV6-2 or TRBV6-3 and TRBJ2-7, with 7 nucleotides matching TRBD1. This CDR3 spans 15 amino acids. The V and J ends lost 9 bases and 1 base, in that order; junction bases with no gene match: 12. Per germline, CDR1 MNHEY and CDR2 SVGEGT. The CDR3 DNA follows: TGTGCCAGTCATCCCGGGACAGTCCGTTCCTACGAGCAGTACTTC. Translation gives CASHPGTVRSYEQYF.

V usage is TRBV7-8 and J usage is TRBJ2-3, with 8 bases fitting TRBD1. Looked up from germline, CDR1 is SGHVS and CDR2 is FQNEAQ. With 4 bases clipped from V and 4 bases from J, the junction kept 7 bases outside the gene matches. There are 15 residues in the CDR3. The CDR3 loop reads CASSWPGQASDTQYF. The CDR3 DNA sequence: TGTGCCAGCAGCTGGCCGGGACAGGCATCAGATACGCAGTATTTT.

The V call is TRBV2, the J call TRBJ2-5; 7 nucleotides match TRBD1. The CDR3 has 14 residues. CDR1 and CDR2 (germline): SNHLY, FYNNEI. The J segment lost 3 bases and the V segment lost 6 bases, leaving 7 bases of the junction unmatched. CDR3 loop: CASSLGQKEETQYF. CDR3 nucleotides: TGTGCCAGCAGCCTGGGACAGAAAGAAGAGACCCAGTACTTC.

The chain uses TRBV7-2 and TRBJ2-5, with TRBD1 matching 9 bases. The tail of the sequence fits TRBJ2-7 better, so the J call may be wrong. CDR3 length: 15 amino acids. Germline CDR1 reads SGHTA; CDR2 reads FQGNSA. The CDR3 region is CASSSNRGRLYEQYF. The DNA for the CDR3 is TGTGCCAGCAGCTCAAACAGGGGGCGCCTGTACGAGCAGTACTTC.

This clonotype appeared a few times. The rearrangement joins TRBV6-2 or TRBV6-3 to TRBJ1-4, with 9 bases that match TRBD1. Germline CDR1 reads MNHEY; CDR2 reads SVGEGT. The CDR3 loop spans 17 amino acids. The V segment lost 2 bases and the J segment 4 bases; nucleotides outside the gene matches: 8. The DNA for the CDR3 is TGTGCCAGCAGTTACGACCGTCCGACAGGGGGTAATGAAAAACTGTTTTTT. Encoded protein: CASSYDRPTGGNEKLFF.

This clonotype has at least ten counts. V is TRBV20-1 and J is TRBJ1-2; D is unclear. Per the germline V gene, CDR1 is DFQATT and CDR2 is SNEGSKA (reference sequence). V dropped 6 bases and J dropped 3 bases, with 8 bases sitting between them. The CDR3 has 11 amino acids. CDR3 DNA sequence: TGCAGTGCGTCGGAGTACTATGGCTACACCTTC. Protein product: CSASEYYGYTF.

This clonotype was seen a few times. CDR3 bases: TGCGCCAGCAGGCAGGAAACCGGGGAGCTGTTTTTT. Translated: CASRQETGELFF. The gene calls are TRBV5-1 and TRBJ2-2; the D is unclear. Between the trimmed V and J ends, which lost 5 bases and 5 bases, there was a span of 7 bases. The CDR3 is made up of 12 amino acids. The germline CDR1 and CDR2 sequences are SGHRS and YFSETQ.